This paragraph covers one T cell receptor (beta chain) sequence. Its antigen is unidentified. The record originates from a study of blood T cells in healthy people across ages. Whole-study results and caveats: The unsorted PBMCs prevented any conclusive comparison of naive versus antigen-experienced cells. While age rose, TCR beta diversity per million T cells dropped in a roughly linear way.

The donors, aged about 6 to 90, were healthy Caucasians from Russia. Per sample, a minimum of 6 million PBMCs were isolated. Primers used in a second PCR of about 7 to 11 cycles were a sample-barcoded 5' primer and a J-beta primer mix. TCRdb redid the calling of the 5' RACE reads with MiXCR, one entry per CDR3 protein. The table has some 1,800,000 distinct CDR3 sequences, roughly two fifths seen once. The V gene's germline CDR1 is SGHTA and CDR2 FQGTGA. Trimming left V 5 bases short and J 11 bases short, with 24 bases between. The CDR3 is 15 residues long. Source material: blood. This sequence originates from a human donor in good health. The rearrangement uses TRBV7-3 and TRBJ2-5; perhaps TRBD2 as D (5 bases). CDR3 sequence reads: CASSPLLVGRDEQYF. CDR3 nucleotides: TGTGCCAGCAGCCCTCTACTAGTCGGTCGGGATGAGCAGTACTTC.